The next 14 T cell receptor beta chains were all read from a single sample in a study of blood T cell repertoires in COVID-19. The table came from immunoSEQ multiplex PCR; TCRdb's copy has only in-frame clones and leaves some out. The sample lists over 15,000 clones; roughly nine tenths were seen once. Sequenced input: peripheral blood. These receptors were taken from a man older than 75 with acute or convalescent COVID-19.

The chain recombines TRBV7-2 with TRBJ2-1, with D possibly TRBD2 on 6 matching bases. Trimming shortened V by 1 base and J by 3 bases, and 10 bases separated the two germline ends. CDR3 length: 15 residues. Germline V CDR1 and CDR2: SGHTA, FQGNSA. In nucleotides, the CDR3 is TGTGCCAGCAGCTTAGTGGGTAGCGGCTACAATGAGCAGTTCTTC. Protein product: CASSLVGSGYNEQFF.

This rearrangement joins TRBV19 to TRBJ2-2; D is possibly TRBD2 (6 bases). Trimming removed 1 base from V and 1 base from J, with 7 bases in between. Germline V gene data show CDR1 as LNHDA and CDR2 as SQIVND (reference sequence). CDR3 length equals 15 residues. CDR3 protein: CASSIAGRNTGELFF. For the CDR3, the DNA is TGTGCCAGTAGTATAGCCGGGAGGAACACCGGGGAGCTGTTTTTT.

The chain couples TRBV9 to TRBJ2-2; D may be TRBD2 (5 bases). V lost 3 bases and J lost 2, with 14 bases in between. The CDR3 has 16 residues. The germline V gene encodes CDR1 SGDLS and CDR2 YYNGEE. The CDR3 loop is CASSASPGRNTGELFF. The DNA of the CDR3 is TGTGCCAGCAGCGCCTCCCCGGGGAGAAACACCGGGGAGCTGTTTTTT.

The chain is built from TRBV5-1 and TRBJ1-5; 7 bases map to TRBD1. The CDR3 contains 14 residues. Germline lookup yields CDR1 SGHRS and CDR2 YFSETQ. Germline trimming cut 3 bases from V and 2 bases from J; bases unmatched to any gene: 2. The CDR3 nucleotides read TGCGCCAGCAGCTCCACAGGGGGCAATCAGCCCCAGCATTTT. Amino acids: CASSSTGGNQPQHF.

The gene calls are TRBV19 and TRBJ1-3; tentative D call: TRBD1 (5 bases). V dropped 6 bases and J dropped 8 bases, with 20 bases sitting between them. CDR1 and CDR2 from the germline V gene are LNHDA and SQIVND (reference sequence). This CDR3 has 15 amino acids. This chain's CDR3 is CASSPPSGGGDTIYF. The CDR3 coding sequence is TGTGCCAGTAGCCCCCCGTCGGGGGGAGGAGACACCATATATTTT.

The gene calls are TRBV5-6 and TRBJ1-6; possible D gene TRBD1, 6 bases. This CDR3 is built from 15 residues. The V gene lost 2 bases and the J gene lost 6 bases, with 12 bases spanning the gap. Germline CDR1 SGHDT, CDR2 YYEEEE. This chain's CDR3 is CASSLGDRTNSPLHF. DNA for the CDR3: TGTGCCAGCAGCTTAGGAGACAGGACTAATTCACCCCTCCACTTT.

This chain links TRBV19 with TRBJ1-5; the match to TRBD1 covers 9 bases. Per germline, CDR1 LNHDA and CDR2 SQIVND (reference sequence). V trimming: 4 bases; J trimming: 4 bases; junction bases outside the gene matches: 2. The CDR3 is 14 amino acids. In nucleotides, the CDR3 is TGTGCCAGTAGTACCGGGACAGGGAATCAGCCCCAGCATTTT. Amino acid sequence: CASSTGTGNQPQHF.

Concerning this clone itself: A junction end diverges from the germline sequence, so it may reflect a read error. The chain links TRBV4-1 to TRBJ1-5; D is uncertain. Per the germline V gene, CDR1 is MGHRA and CDR2 is YSYEKL. The CDR3 consists of 14 residues. The CDR3 here is CASSQGGPLEPQHF. DNA of the CDR3: TGCGCCAGCAGTCAAGGTGGGCCCTTGGAGCCCCAGCATTTT.

The V and J genes are TRBV2 and TRBJ1-1; D unresolved. CDR3 size: 13 residues. V gave up 7 bases and J gave up 1 base, with 10 bases separating them. Germline CDR1 and CDR2: SNHLY and FYNNEI. CDR3: CASTVEGNTEAFF. The CDR3 nucleotides read TGTGCCAGCACCGTAGAGGGGAACACTGAAGCTTTCTTT.

CDR3 residues: CASSLGTAEAFF. Here the CDR3 DNA reads TGTGCCAGCAGCCTCGGGACTGCCGAAGCTTTCTTT. The chain uses TRBV6-5 and TRBJ1-1; the D gene is possibly TRBD1 (5 bases). Trimming removed 6 bases from V and 8 bases from J, with 13 bases in between. This CDR3 comprises 12 residues. From germline, CDR1 is MNHEY and CDR2 SVGAGI.

V gene TRBV19 combines with J gene TRBJ2-3; D is uncertain. V lost 7 bases and J 1 base, leaving 6 bases between the germline ends. CDR1 is LNHDA and CDR2 is SQIVND in the germline V gene (reference sequence). The CDR3 runs to 12 residues. DNA of the CDR3: TGTGCCAGTACCCCGGGCACAGATACGCAGTATTTT. Its translation: CASTPGTDTQYF.

The chain recombines TRBV4-1 with TRBJ1-2; D remains unclear. The CDR3 sequence is 13 residues long. The germline V gene has CDR1 MGHRA and CDR2 YSYEKL. Between the trimmed V and J ends, which lost 4 bases and 1 base, there was a span of 7 bases. This CDR3 is CASSPVGNYGYTF. CDR3 sequence (DNA): TGCGCCAGCAGCCCTGTCGGTAACTATGGCTACACCTTC.

A single count supports this clone. The chain uses TRBV19 and TRBJ1-3, with D possibly TRBD1 on 5 matching bases. The CDR3 extends over 15 amino acids. Germline-derived CDR1 and CDR2 are LNHDA and SQIVND (reference sequence). The ends were cut back, 3 bases at V and 0 bases at J, with 9 bases in the middle. The CDR3 coding sequence is TGTGCCAGTAGTATCGGGGGGATCTCTGGAAACACCATATATTTT. Its protein product is CASSIGGISGNTIYF.

In its sample, this clone was seen once. The chain joins TRBV5-4 to TRBJ2-7; 8 bases align to TRBD1. The CDR3 spans 16 residues. The junction had 11 bases not matched to a gene; V was cut back by 4 bases and J by 2 bases. Germline CDR1 reads SGHNT; CDR2 reads YYREEE (reference sequence). CDR3 sequence: CASSPGAGTGPYEQYF. CDR3 in DNA: TGTGCCAGCAGCCCTGGGGCCGGGACAGGTCCCTACGAGCAGTACTTC. Full variable domain (rest looked up from reference TRBV5-4 and TRBJ2-7): ETGVTQSPTHLIKTRGQQVTLRCSSQSGHNTVSWYQQALGQGPQFIFQYYREEENGRGNFPPRFSGLQFPNYSSELNVNALELDDSALYLCASSPGAGTGPYEQYFGPGTRLTVT.